The entry below describes one TCR beta chain. A second PCR, run for roughly 7 to 11 cycles, used a sample-barcoded 5' primer plus a J-beta primer mix. TCRdb reprocessed the 5' RACE reads with MiXCR, giving one entry per CDR3 protein. The data hold around 710,000 distinct CDR3 sequences, with roughly 43% observed a single time. This specimen belongs to a study of blood T cells in healthy people across ages. V lost 6 bases and J lost 0, with 7 bases in between. Germline-derived CDR1 and CDR2 are MDHEN and SYDVKM. This CDR3 region has 13 residues. The V gene is TRBV28, the J gene TRBJ2-3; D is undetermined. The receptor comes from a woman aged 55-75 years in good health. Sequenced input: blood. CDR3 DNA: TGTGCCAGCAGGCCTGCTAGCACAGATACGCAGTATTTT. It encodes CASRPASTDTQYF.